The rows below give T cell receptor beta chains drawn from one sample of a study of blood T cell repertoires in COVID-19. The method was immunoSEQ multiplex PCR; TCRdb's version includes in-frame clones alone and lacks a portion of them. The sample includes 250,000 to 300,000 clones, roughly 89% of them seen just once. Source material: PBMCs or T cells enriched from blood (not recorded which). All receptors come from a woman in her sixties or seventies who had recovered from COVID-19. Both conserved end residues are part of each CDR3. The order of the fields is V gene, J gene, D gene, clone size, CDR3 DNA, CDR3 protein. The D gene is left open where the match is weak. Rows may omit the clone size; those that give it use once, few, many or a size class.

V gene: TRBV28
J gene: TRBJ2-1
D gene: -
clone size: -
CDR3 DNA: TGTGCCAGCAGTTTGGGCGGGACTCTAAATGAGCAGTTCTTC
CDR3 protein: CASSLGGTLNEQFF

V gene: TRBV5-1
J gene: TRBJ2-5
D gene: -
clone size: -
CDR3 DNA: TGCGCCAGCAGCTCCGGGACAACGTACCAAGAGACCCAGTACTTC
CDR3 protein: CASSSGTTYQETQYF

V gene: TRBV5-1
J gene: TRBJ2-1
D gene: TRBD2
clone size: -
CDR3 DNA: TGCGCCAGCAGCTCCACCGGGAATCGACTAGCGGGGGGTTTTGAGCAGTTCTTC
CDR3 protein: CASSSTGNRLAGGFEQFF

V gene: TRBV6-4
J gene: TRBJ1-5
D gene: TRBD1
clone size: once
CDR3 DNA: TGTGCCAGCAGTCCTCAGGGGGATCAGCCCCAGCATTTT
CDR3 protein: CASSPQGDQPQHF

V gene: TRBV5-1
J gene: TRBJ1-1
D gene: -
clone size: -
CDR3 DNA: TGCGCCAGCAGCGCGAGGATGAACACTGAAGCTTTCTTT
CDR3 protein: CASSARMNTEAFF

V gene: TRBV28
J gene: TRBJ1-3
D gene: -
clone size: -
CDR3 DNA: TGTGCCAGCACCCCCGGGGTGGTAAACACCATATATTTT
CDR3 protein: CASTPGVVNTIYF

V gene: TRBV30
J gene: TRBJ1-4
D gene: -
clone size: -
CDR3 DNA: TGTGCCTGGAGTGTAAATGCCGGCGGAAAACTGTTTTTT
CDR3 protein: CAWSVNAGGKLFF

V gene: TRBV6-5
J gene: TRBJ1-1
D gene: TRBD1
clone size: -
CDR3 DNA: TGTGCCAGCAGTTCGGATCACAGGGGGAACACTGAAGCTTTCTTT
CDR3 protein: CASSSDHRGNTEAFF

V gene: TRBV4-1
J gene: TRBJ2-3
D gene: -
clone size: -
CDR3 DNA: TGCGCCAGCAGCCAAGAGGGCCTGCAAACTTACACAGATACGCAGTATTTT
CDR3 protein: CASSQEGLQTYTDTQYF

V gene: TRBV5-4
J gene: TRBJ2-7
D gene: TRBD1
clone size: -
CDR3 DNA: TGTGCCAGCAGCTTGGCCGGGACAGCCTTCTACGAGCAGTACTTC
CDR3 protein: CASSLAGTAFYEQYF

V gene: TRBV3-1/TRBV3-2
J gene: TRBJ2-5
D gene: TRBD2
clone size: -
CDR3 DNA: TGTGCCAGCAGCCACCCAACCGCTAGCGGGGTCTTCCCAGAGACTCAGTACTTC
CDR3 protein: CASSHPTASGVFPETQYF

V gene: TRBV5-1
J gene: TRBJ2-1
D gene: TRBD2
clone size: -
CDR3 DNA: TGCGCCAGCAGCCTTGGTTCTAGCGGGGGAGCCTACAATGAGCAGTTCTTC
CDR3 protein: CASSLGSSGGAYNEQFF

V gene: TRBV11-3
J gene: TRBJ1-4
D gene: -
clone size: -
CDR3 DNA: TGTGCCAGCAGCTCCCCAGCGGGGTCTAATGAAAAACTGTTTTTT
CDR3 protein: CASSSPAGSNEKLFF

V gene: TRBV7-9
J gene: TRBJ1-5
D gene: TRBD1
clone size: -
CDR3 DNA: TGTGCCAGCAGCCACGCCACAGGGGATGGCAATCAGCCCCAGCATTTT
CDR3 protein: CASSHATGDGNQPQHF

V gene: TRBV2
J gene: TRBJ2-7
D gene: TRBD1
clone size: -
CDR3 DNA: TGTGCCAGCAGTGTAAGCCCGACAGGGAGCTCCTACGAGCAGTACTTC
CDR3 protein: CASSVSPTGSSYEQYF

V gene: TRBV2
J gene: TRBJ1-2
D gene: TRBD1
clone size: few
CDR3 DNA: TGTGCCAGCACTGGGACAGACCGATATGGCTACACCTTC
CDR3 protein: CASTGTDRYGYTF

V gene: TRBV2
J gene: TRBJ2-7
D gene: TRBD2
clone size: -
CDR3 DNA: TGTGCCAGTAAGCGGGAGAGCTACGAGCAGTACTTC
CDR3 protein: CASKRESYEQYF

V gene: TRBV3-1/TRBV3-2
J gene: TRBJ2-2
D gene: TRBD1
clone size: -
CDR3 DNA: TGTGCCAGCAGCCACACAGACAGGGTCTGGGAGCTGTTTTTT
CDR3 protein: CASSHTDRVWELFF

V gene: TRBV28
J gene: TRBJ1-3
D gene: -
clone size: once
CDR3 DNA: TGTGCCAGCAGTTCCCCAGGGGAATCTGGAAACACCATATATTTT
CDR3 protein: CASSSPGESGNTIYF

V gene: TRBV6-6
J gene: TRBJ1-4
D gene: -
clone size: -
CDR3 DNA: TGTGCCACAAACCCAGGGTTATCGGATGAAAAACTGTTTTTT
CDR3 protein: CATNPGLSDEKLFF

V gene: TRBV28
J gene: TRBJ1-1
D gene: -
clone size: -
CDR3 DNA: TGTGCCAGCCCAGGCCTCGAGAACACTGAAGCTTTCTTT
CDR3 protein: CASPGLENTEAFF

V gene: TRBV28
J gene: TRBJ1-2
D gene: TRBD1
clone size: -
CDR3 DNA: TGTGCCAGCAGTTTTTCCGGGACAGGGAACCTCTATGGCTACACCTTC
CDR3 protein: CASSFSGTGNLYGYTF

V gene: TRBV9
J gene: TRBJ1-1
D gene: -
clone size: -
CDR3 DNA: TGTGCCAGCAGCGTAGGGTTCATAGACACTGAAGCTTTCTTT
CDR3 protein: CASSVGFIDTEAFF

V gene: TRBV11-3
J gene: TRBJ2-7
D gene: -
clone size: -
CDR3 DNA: TGTGCCAGCAGCGGAAGGGGAAACTACGAGCAGTACTTC
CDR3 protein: CASSGRGNYEQYF

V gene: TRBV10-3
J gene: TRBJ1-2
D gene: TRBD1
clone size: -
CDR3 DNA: TGTGCCATCAGTGATTGGCAGGGGGATGATGGCTACACCTTC
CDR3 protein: CAISDWQGDDGYTF

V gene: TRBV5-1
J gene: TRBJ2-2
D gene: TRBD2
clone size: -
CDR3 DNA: TGCGCCAGCAGCCCTAGCGGAACGAACACCGGGGAGCTGTTTTTT
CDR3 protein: CASSPSGTNTGELFF

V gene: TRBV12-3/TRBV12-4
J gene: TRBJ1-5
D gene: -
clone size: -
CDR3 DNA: TGTGCCAGCAGTCACAGGGTAGAGCCCCAGCATTTT
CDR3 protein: CASSHRVEPQHF

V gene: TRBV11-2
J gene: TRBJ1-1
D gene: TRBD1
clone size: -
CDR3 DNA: TGTGCCAGCAGCTATGCACAGGGGATGAACACTGAAGCTTTCTTT
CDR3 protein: CASSYAQGMNTEAFF

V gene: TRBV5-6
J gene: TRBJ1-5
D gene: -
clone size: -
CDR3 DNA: TGTGCCAGCAGCTTGGTTGCAGGAAAGGAGGGTAATCAGCCCCAGCATTTT
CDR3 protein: CASSLVAGKEGNQPQHF

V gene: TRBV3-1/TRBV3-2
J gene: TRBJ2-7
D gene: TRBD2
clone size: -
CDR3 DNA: TGTGCCACCGCGCTAGCGGGAAGACACTACGAGCAGTACTTC
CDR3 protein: CATALAGRHYEQYF

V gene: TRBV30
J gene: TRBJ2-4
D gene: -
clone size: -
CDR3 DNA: TGTGCCTGGAGTGCGGACAGTTGGGCCAAAAACATTCAGTACTTC
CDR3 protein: CAWSADSWAKNIQYF

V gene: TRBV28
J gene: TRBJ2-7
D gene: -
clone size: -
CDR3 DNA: TGTGCCAGCAGTTACGCCGGCGAGCAGTACTTC
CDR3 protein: CASSYAGEQYF

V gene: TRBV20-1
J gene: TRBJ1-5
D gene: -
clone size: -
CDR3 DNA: TGCAGTGCTAGTCGGGGTCCAGGGGTTCAGCCCCAGCATTTT
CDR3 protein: CSASRGPGVQPQHF

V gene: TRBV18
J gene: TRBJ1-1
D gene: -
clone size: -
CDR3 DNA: TGTGCCAGCTCACCGAGACAGGAGACGAACACTGAAGCTTTCTTT
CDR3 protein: CASSPRQETNTEAFF

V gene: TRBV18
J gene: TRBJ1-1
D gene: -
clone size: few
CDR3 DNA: TGTGCCAGCTCACCGGGAGAGAACACTGAAGCTTTCTTT
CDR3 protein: CASSPGENTEAFF

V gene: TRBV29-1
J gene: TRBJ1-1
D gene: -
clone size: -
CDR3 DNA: TGCAGTTCAGTCGGGAACGAAGCTTTCTTT
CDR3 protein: CSSVGNEAFF

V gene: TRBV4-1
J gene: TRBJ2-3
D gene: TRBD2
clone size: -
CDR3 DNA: TGCGCCAGCAGCCAAGTACTAGCGGCCACAGATACGCAGTATTTT
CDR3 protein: CASSQVLAATDTQYF

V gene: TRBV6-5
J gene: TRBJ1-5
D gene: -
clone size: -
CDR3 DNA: TGTGCCAGCAGTTACTCCCGTAGCAATCAGCCCCAGCATTTT
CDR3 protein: CASSYSRSNQPQHF

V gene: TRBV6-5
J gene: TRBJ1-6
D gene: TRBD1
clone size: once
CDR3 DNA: TGTGCCAGCAGCCGGACAGGGAACGATAATTCACCCCTCCACTTT
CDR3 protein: CASSRTGNDNSPLHF

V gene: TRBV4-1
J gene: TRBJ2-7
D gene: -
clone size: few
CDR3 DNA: TGCGCCAGCAGCCAGTCATGGCAGGGCGAGCAGTACTTC
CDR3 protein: CASSQSWQGEQYF

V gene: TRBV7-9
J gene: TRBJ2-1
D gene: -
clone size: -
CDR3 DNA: TGTGCCAGCAGCACAACGGGTGAGCAGTTCTTC
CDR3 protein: CASSTTGEQFF

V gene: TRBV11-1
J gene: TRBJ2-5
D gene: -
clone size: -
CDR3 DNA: TGTGCCAGCAGCTTAGACAGGGGAGGAGAGACCCAGTACTTC
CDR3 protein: CASSLDRGGETQYF

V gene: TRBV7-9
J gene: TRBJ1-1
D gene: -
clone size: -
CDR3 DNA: TGTGCCAGCAGCCCAGAGGACACTGAAGCTTTCTTT
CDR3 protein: CASSPEDTEAFF

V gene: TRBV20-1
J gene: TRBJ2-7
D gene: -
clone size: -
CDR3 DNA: TGCAGTGCAAGATCAGGCCACGAGCAGTACTTC
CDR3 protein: CSARSGHEQYF

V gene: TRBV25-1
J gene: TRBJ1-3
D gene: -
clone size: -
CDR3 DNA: TGTGCCAGCAGTGAACACTCGCGGGGATCTGGAAACACCATATATTTT
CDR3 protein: CASSEHSRGSGNTIYF

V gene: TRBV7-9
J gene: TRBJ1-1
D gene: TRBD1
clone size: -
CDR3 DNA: TGTGCCAGCAGCCAACAAGGACAGGCGAACACTGAAGCTTTCTTT
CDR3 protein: CASSQQGQANTEAFF

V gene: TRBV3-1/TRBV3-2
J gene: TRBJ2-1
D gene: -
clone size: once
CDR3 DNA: TGTGCCAGCAGCCCCAATTTCTCAGACAATGAGCAGTTCTTC
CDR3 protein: CASSPNFSDNEQFF